This record concerns one T cell receptor (beta chain) sequence. Its antigen is not known. The germline V and J ends were trimmed by 8 bases and 2 bases, with 21 bases remaining between them. CDR1 and CDR2 from the germline V gene are LNHNV and YYDKDF (reference sequence). This CDR3 has 17 residues. The sample is drawn from a study of CD8+ T cells in alopecia areata. Study-wide background: Patients in the study were on tofacitinib for 6 to 18 months, then off it for 6 months.

Sample treatment: oral pan-JAK inhibitor, 5-10 mg twice daily. General study findings and limits: For baseline CD8+ expansion, any link to response stays uncertain with one nonresponder.

Extracted RNA was reverse transcribed, and the resulting cDNA served as sequencing template. Generated by immunoSEQ multiplex PCR, the TCRdb table keeps only in-frame clones and is missing some. The data show 80,000 or so clones, around 61% seen once. The chain links TRBV15 to TRBJ1-4; D not certain. The source material was CD8+ T cells sorted from blood, sampled at week 24, from a patient treated with tofacitinib. The sequence derives from a human donor with alopecia areata. CDR3 loop: CATGRSNAFLTNEKLFF. Written as DNA, the CDR3 is TGTGCCACCGGAAGATCGAACGCCTTCCTGACTAATGAAAAACTGTTTTTT.